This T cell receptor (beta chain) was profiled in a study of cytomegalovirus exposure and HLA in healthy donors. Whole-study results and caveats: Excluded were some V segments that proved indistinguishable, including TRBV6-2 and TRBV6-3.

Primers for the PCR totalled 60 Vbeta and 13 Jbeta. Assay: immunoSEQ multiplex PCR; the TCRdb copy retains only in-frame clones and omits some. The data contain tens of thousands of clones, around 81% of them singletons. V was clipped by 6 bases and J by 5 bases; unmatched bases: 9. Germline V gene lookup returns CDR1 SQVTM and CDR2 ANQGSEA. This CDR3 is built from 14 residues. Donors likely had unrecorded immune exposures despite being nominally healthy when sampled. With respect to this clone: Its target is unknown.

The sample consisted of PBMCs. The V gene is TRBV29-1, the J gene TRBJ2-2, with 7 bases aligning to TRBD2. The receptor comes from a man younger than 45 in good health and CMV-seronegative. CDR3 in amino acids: CSVALGGGTGELFF. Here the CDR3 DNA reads TGCAGCGTAGCTCTGGGGGGGGGAACCGGGGAGCTGTTTTTT.